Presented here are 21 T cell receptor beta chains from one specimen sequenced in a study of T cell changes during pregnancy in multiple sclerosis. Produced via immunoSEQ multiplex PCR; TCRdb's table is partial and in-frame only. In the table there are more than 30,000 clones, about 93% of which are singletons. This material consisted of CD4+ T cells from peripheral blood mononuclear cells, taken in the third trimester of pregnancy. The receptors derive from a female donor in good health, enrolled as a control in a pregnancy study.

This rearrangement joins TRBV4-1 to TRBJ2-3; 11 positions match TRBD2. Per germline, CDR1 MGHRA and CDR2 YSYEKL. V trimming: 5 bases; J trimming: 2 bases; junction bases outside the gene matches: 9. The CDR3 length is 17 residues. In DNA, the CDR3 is TGCGCCAGCAGCAAAACCGGGACTAGCGGAAACACAGATACGCAGTATTTT. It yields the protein CASSKTGTSGNTDTQYF.

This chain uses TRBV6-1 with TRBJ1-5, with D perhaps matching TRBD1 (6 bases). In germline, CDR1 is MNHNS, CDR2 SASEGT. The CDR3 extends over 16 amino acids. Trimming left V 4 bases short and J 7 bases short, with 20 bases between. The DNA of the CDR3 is TGTGCCAGCAGTGCGAAATCATTTGACAGGCACCAGCCCCAGCATTTT. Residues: CASSAKSFDRHQPQHF.

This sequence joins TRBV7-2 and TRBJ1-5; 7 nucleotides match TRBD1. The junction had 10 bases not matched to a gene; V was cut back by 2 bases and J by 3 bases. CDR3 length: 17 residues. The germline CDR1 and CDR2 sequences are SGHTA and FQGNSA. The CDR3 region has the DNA TGTGCCAGCAGCTTATTCGGTGGGCAGGGGGTCAATCAGCCCCAGCATTTT. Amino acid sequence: CASSLFGGQGVNQPQHF.

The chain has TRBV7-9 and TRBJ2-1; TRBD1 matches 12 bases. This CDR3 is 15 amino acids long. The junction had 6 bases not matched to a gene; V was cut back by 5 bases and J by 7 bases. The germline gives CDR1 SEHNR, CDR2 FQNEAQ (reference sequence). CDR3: CASSTRDRGLNEQFF. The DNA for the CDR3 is TGTGCCAGCAGCACGAGGGACAGGGGGCTGAATGAGCAGTTCTTC.

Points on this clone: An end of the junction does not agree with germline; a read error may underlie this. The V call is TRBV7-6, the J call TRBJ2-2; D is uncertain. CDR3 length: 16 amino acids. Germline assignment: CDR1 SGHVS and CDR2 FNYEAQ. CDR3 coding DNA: TGTGCCGGCAGAACTACACTCGGAGCGAACACCGGGGAGCTGTTTTTT. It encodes CAGRTTLGANTGELFF.

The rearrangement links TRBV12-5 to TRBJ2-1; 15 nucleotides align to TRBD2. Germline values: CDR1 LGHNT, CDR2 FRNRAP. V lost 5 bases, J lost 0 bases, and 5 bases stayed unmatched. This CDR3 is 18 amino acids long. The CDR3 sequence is CASGPGLAGGSSYNEQFF. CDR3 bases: TGTGCTAGTGGTCCGGGACTAGCGGGAGGATCCTCCTACAATGAGCAGTTCTTC.

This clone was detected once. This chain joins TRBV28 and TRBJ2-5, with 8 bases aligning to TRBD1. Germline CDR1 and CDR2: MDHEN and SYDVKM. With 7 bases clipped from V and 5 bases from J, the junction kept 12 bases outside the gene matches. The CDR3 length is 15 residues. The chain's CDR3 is CASTQQTGAGETQYF. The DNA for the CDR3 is TGTGCCAGCACCCAACAGACAGGGGCCGGGGAGACCCAGTACTTC.

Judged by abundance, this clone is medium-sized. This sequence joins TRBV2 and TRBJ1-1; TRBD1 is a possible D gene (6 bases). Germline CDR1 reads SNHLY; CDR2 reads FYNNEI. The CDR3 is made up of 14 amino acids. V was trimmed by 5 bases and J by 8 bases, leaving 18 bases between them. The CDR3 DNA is TGTGCCAGCAGTTTCGACAGGCCCCCCTCGGAAGCTTTCTTT. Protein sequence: CASSFDRPPSEAFF.

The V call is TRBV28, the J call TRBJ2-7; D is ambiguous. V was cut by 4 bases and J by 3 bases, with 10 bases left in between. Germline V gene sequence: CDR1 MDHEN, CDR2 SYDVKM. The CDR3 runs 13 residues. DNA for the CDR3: TGTGCCAGCAGTTCCCCCGGTGGCTACGAGCAGTACTTC. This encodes CASSSPGGYEQYF.

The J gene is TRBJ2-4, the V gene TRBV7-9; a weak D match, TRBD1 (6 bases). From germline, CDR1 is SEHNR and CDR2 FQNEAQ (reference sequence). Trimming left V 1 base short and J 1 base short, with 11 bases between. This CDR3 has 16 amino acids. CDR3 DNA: TGTGCCAGCAGCTTAGTGGACAGATACGCCAAAAACATTCAGTACTTC. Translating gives CASSLVDRYAKNIQYF. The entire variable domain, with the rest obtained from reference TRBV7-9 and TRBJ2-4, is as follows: DTGVSQNPRHKITKRGQNVTFRCDPISEHNRLYWYRQTLGQGPEFLTYFQNEAQLEKSRLLSDRFSAERPKGSFSTLEIQRTEQGDSAMYLCASSLVDRYAKNIQYFGAGTRLSVL.

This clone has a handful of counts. For the CDR3, the DNA is TGTGCCAGCTCACCCAGGGGGGCGGTGGACACTGAAGCTTTCTTT. Translating gives CASSPRGAVDTEAFF. The chain uses TRBV18 and TRBJ1-1, with 7 bases fitting TRBD1. There are 15 residues in the CDR3. CDR1 is KGHSH, CDR2 LQKENI, per germline. J gave up 3 bases and V 3 bases, and 7 bases lay outside the gene matches.

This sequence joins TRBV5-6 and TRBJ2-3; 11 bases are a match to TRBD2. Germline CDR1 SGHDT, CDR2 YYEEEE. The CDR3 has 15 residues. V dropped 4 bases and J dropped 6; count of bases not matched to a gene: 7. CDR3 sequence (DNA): TGTGCCAGCAGCATTAGCGGGGGGGCAGGGGATACGCAGTATTTT. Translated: CASSISGGAGDTQYF.

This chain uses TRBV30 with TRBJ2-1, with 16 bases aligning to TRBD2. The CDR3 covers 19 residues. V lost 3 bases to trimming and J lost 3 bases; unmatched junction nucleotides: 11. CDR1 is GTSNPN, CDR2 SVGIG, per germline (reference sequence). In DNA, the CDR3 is TGTGCCTGGAGAGTCCCGGGACTAGCGGGGGGGATGATCTACAATGAGCAGTTCTTC. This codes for CAWRVPGLAGGMIYNEQFF.

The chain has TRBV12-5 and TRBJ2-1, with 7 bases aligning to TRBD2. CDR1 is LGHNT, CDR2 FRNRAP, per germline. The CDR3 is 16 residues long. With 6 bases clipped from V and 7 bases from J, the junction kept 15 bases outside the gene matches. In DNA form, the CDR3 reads TGTGCTAGTGGCTCCCCATCCGGCGGGGGTACAAATGAGCAGTTCTTC. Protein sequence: CASGSPSGGGTNEQFF.

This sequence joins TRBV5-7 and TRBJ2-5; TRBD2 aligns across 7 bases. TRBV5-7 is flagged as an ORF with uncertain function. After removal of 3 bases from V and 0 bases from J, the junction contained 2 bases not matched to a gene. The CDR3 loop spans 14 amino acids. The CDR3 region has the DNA TGTGCCAGCAGCTGGGGGGGGGACCAAGAGACCCAGTACTTC. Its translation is CASSWGGDQETQYF.

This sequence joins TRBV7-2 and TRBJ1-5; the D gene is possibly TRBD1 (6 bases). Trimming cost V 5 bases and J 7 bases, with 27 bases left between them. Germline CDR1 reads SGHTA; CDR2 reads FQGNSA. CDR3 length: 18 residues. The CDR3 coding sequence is TGTGCCAGCAGCACACGAGGGCACACGGACAGTCTGGTACAGCCCCAGCATTTT. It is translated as CASSTRGHTDSLVQPQHF.

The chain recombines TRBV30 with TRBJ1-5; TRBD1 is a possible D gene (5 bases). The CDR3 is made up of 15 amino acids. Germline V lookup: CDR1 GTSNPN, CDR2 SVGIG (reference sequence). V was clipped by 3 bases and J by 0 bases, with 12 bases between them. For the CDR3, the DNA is TGTGCCTGGAGGAGTGGAAGGGGTAGCAATCAGCCCCAGCATTTT. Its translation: CAWRSGRGSNQPQHF.

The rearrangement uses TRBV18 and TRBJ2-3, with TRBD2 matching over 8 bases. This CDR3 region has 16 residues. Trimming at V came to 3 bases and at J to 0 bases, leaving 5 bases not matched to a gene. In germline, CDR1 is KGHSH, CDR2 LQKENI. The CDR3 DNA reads TGTGCCAGCTCACCTTTAGCGGGGACAAGCACAGATACGCAGTATTTT. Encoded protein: CASSPLAGTSTDTQYF.

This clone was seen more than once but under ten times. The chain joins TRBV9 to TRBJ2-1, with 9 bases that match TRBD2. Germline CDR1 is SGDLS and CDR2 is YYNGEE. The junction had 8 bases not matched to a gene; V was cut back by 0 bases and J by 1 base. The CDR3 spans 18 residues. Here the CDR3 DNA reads TGTGCCAGCAGCGTAGCGGCTAGCGGGATGGTATCCTACAATGAGCAGTTCTTC. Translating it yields CASSVAASGMVSYNEQFF.

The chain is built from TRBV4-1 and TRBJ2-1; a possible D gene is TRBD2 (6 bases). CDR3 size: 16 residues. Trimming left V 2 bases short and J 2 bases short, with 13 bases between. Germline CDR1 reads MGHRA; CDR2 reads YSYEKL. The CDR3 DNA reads TGCGCCAGCAGCCAAACAGGAGCGGGCGCCTACAATGAGCAGTTCTTC. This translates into CASSQTGAGAYNEQFF.

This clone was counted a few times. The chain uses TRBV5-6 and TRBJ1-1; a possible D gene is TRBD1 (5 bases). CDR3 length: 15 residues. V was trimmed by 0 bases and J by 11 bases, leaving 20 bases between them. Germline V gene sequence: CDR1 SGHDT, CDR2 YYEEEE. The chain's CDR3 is CASSLGGGGFKKAFF. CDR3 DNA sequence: TGTGCCAGCAGCTTGGGCGGGGGAGGCTTTAAAAAGGCTTTCTTT.